This record covers a single TCR beta chain. Its specificity is unknown. Measured with immunoSEQ multiplex PCR; TCRdb has only the in-frame clones, and not every one. The repertoire holds some 9,500 clones, roughly 70% seen once, with around 20% in the top ten. This entry comes from a study of tumor-infiltrating lymphocytes in localized non-small cell lung cancer. Study at large: Each patient gave resected tumor and non-adjacent uninvolved lung tissue.

Study findings and constraints: TCRbeta sequencing showed higher T cell infiltration in tumors than uninvolved lung. Technical variation could not be separated from intratumor heterogeneity here.

CDR3 length equals 12 residues. Between the trimmed V and J ends, which lost 5 bases and 5 bases, there was a span of 9 bases. Germline V gene lookup returns CDR1 SQVTM and CDR2 ANQGSEA. This receptor was taken from a human donor with non-small cell lung cancer. This chain connects TRBV29-1 to TRBJ1-4; perhaps TRBD1 as D (6 bases). Sequencing input: lung tumor tissue. CDR3 sequence: CSVLTGNEKLFF. CDR3 nucleotides: TGCAGCGTTCTAACAGGGAATGAAAAACTGTTTTTT.